This is a list of T cell receptor beta chains from one sample in a study of response to subunit inactivated influenza vaccine. From the RT-PCR reads, TCRdb called clonotypes with MiXCR, one entry per CDR3 protein. The sample contains about 520,000 distinct CDR3 sequences, less than 7.5% of which appear only once. This material consisted of PBMCs from blood, taken less than 30 months after vaccination. These receptors were collected from a man between 50 and 75 years old who received an inactivated influenza vaccine. Both conserved end residues are part of each CDR3. Fields, in order: V gene, clone size, J gene, D gene, CDR3 DNA, CDR3 protein. A D gene is named only where the DNA matches it firmly. Clone size appears in some rows only: once, few, many, or a class for an expanded clone.

V: TRBV12-3/TRBV12-4; size: -; J: TRBJ2-1; D: -; DNA: TGTGCCAGCAGTTTAGTGAGGGGGGGTTACAATGAGCAGTTCTTC; CDR3: CASSLVRGGYNEQFF
V: TRBV30; size: few; J: TRBJ1-2; D: -; DNA: TGTGCCTGGAGTGTACACGTATCAGGCTACACCTTC; CDR3: CAWSVHVSGYTF
V: TRBV2; size: few; J: TRBJ1-4; D: TRBD1; DNA: TGTGCCAGCAGTGAAGCAAACCGGGACAGGGGCATGCTCCTTGCAACTAATGAAAAACTGTTTTTT; CDR3: CASSEANRDRGMLLATNEKLFF
V: TRBV3-1; size: few; J: TRBJ2-5; D: -; DNA: TGTGCCAGCAGCCAACCGCAGCGTGGGACCCAAGAGACCCAGTACTTC; CDR3: CASSQPQRGTQETQYF
V: TRBV2; size: -; J: TRBJ2-5; D: TRBD1; DNA: TGTGCCAGCAGTGAAGCGCTTCTGGCAGGGGGCCCGGAGACCCAGTACTTC; CDR3: CASSEALLAGGPETQYF
V: TRBV20-1; size: few; J: TRBJ2-1; D: TRBD2; DNA: TGCAGTGCTCCTCCGGGACTAGATCGTAGTGAGCAGTTCTTC; CDR3: CSAPPGLDRSEQFF
V: TRBV20-1; size: -; J: TRBJ2-1; D: TRBD1; DNA: TGCAGTGCACCCGGGACAGGGCGCTCCTACAATGAGCAGTTCTTC; CDR3: CSAPGTGRSYNEQFF
V: TRBV10-3; size: -; J: TRBJ2-7; D: -; DNA: TGTGCCATCAGGGGCTTGGCGGGGCTTGGGGAGCAGTACTTC; CDR3: CAIRGLAGLGEQYF
V: TRBV10-3; size: -; J: TRBJ2-2; D: -; DNA: TGTGCCACGGTAATGGGGGCCGGGAACACCGGGGAGCTGTTTTTT; CDR3: CATVMGAGNTGELFF
V: TRBV3-1; size: -; J: TRBJ1-4; D: -; DNA: TGTGCCAGCAGCCGGAATGAAAAACTGTTTTTT; CDR3: CASSRNEKLFF
V: TRBV4-2; size: many; J: TRBJ2-3; D: -; DNA: TGTGCCAGCAGCCAAGATGTACATATCACAGATACGCAGTATTTT; CDR3: CASSQDVHITDTQYF
V: TRBV28; size: -; J: TRBJ2-7; D: TRBD1; DNA: TGTGCCAGCAGTTTAAACAGGGGCGAGCAGTACTTC; CDR3: CASSLNRGEQYF
V: TRBV19; size: -; J: TRBJ2-1; D: TRBD1; DNA: TGTGCCAGTAAACAGGGGGCTTCCTACAATGAGCAGTTCTTC; CDR3: CASKQGASYNEQFF
V: TRBV4-2; size: few; J: TRBJ1-4; D: TRBD1; DNA: TGTGCCAGCAGCCAAGAAGGGGACAGGGATAATGAAAAACTGTTTTTT; CDR3: CASSQEGDRDNEKLFF
V: TRBV7-2; size: -; J: TRBJ2-1; D: -; DNA: TGTGCCAGCAGCTTAGGTGCCTCGTCGTTTGAGCAGTTCTTC; CDR3: CASSLGASSFEQFF
V: TRBV5-4; size: -; J: TRBJ2-5; D: -; DNA: TGTGCCAGCAGCCCGCAGGGTAATCAAGAGACCCAGTACTTC; CDR3: CASSPQGNQETQYF
V: TRBV27; size: few; J: TRBJ2-3; D: -; DNA: TGTGCCAGCAGTTTGAGGACGGGAGTTCGTACAGATACGCAGTATTTT; CDR3: CASSLRTGVRTDTQYF
V: TRBV7-9; size: -; J: TRBJ1-4; D: TRBD1; DNA: TGTGCCAGCAGCTACAGGGGGAGTGGAGAAAAACTGTTTTTT; CDR3: CASSYRGSGEKLFF
V: TRBV4-3; size: many; J: TRBJ1-2; D: TRBD1; DNA: TGCGCCAGCAGCCACGGGACAGGCAACTATGGCTACACCTTC; CDR3: CASSHGTGNYGYTF
V: TRBV5-1; size: -; J: TRBJ2-1; D: -; DNA: TGCGCCAGCAGCTTGGAAAGGGTGGCCTACAATGAGCAGTTCTTC; CDR3: CASSLERVAYNEQFF
V: TRBV5-6; size: -; J: TRBJ1-2; D: TRBD1; DNA: TGTGCCAGCAGCTCCGGGACAGGGGACCTCTATGGCTACACCTTC; CDR3: CASSSGTGDLYGYTF
V: TRBV20-1; size: many; J: TRBJ2-1; D: -; DNA: TGCAGTGCTGGATCATACTATCGGAGCGGCTCCTACAATGAGCAGTTCTTC; CDR3: CSAGSYYRSGSYNEQFF
V: TRBV4-2; size: -; J: TRBJ2-2; D: TRBD1; DNA: TGTGCCAGCAGCCAAGGCAGGGGGCTTACCGGGGAGCTGTTTTTT; CDR3: CASSQGRGLTGELFF
V: TRBV6-6; size: many; J: TRBJ2-4; D: -; DNA: TGTGCCAGCGGTCTAGCCAAAAACATTCAGTACTTC; CDR3: CASGLAKNIQYF
V: TRBV12-3/TRBV12-4; size: many; J: TRBJ2-1; D: -; DNA: TGTGCCAGCAGTCGCCGGTTGGCTAGCGAGAATGAGCAGTTCTTC; CDR3: CASSRRLASENEQFF
V: TRBV6-2/TRBV6-3; size: -; J: TRBJ2-7; D: -; DNA: TGTGCCAGCAGTTTCGACCAGCTCGGCGAGCAGTACTTC; CDR3: CASSFDQLGEQYF
V: TRBV7-9; size: many; J: TRBJ1-1; D: TRBD1; DNA: TGTGCCAGCAGCCTGGGACAGGGGGCGTTGAACACTGAAGCTTTCTTT; CDR3: CASSLGQGALNTEAFF
V: TRBV4-3; size: few; J: TRBJ1-4; D: TRBD1; DNA: TGCGCCAGCAGCCAAGTTTTGGGGACAGGCGAAAAACTGTTTTTT; CDR3: CASSQVLGTGEKLFF
V: TRBV20-1; size: few; J: TRBJ2-5; D: TRBD2; DNA: TGCAGTGCTAGTTTGGCGGGAGCTGCAGAGACCCAGTACTTC; CDR3: CSASLAGAAETQYF
V: TRBV19; size: few; J: TRBJ2-5; D: -; DNA: TGTGCCAGTAGTATAGTTTTAGGGCCACAAGAGACCCAGTACTTC; CDR3: CASSIVLGPQETQYF
V: TRBV7-2; size: -; J: TRBJ1-1; D: -; DNA: TGTGCCAGCAGCGTCTATAGGGACCAGAACACTGAAGCTTTCTTT; CDR3: CASSVYRDQNTEAFF
V: TRBV9; size: many; J: TRBJ1-2; D: TRBD1; DNA: TGTGCCAGCAGCGTAGAATTCACAGGGGTCCACTATGGCTACACCTTC; CDR3: CASSVEFTGVHYGYTF
V: TRBV7-9; size: -; J: TRBJ1-1; D: -; DNA: TGTGCCATTCGAGGGGAGTTGAGGGCTGAAGCTTTCTTT; CDR3: CAIRGELRAEAFF
V: TRBV6-6; size: many; J: TRBJ2-7; D: -; DNA: TGTGCCAGCACTGTATGGGCAGGGGATGAGCAGTACTTC; CDR3: CASTVWAGDEQYF
V: TRBV3-1; size: few; J: TRBJ1-5; D: -; DNA: TGTGCCAGCAGCCAAGATGGGGGGGCCGGTCAGCCCCAGCATTTT; CDR3: CASSQDGGAGQPQHF
V: TRBV27; size: -; J: TRBJ2-7; D: -; DNA: TGTGCCAGCAGTTCCGGGACGCCCGAGCAGTACTTC; CDR3: CASSSGTPEQYF
V: TRBV4-3; size: -; J: TRBJ2-6; D: -; DNA: TGCGCCAGCAGCCAAGATTCCAGGGCCAACGTCCTGACTTTC; CDR3: CASSQDSRANVLTF
V: TRBV3-1; size: -; J: TRBJ1-3; D: -; DNA: TGTGCCAGCAGCCAAGAGGGCACCATATATTTT; CDR3: CASSQEGTIYF
V: TRBV7-2; size: few; J: TRBJ2-3; D: -; DNA: TGTGCCAGCAGCTTAGGGCCCCTCGGGCGGAGCACAGATACGCAGTATTTT; CDR3: CASSLGPLGRSTDTQYF
V: TRBV15; size: few; J: TRBJ2-3; D: TRBD2; DNA: TGTGCCACCTCATACCGGGCCGGGAGGGCAGATACGCAGTATTTT; CDR3: CATSYRAGRADTQYF
V: TRBV7-2; size: -; J: TRBJ1-2; D: -; DNA: TGTGCCAGCACCCAAAACGTCGGGGACGTATCTGGCTACACCTTC; CDR3: CASTQNVGDVSGYTF